The 31 T cell receptor beta chains in this list originate from one sample, sequenced in a study of technical replicates of blood from a handful of donors. Using immunoSEQ multiplex PCR, the repertoire was profiled, and TCRdb retains in-frame clones only, with some absent. This sample has around 79,000 clones, with about 91% found just once. Material: T cells isolated from PBMCs. These receptors all come from a human donor in good health. Some clones in this sample may be carry-over from other donors' samples.

This chain uses TRBV5-1 with TRBJ1-2; 8 nucleotides align to TRBD1. This CDR3 spans 16 amino acids. Trimming took 4 bases from V and 6 from J; bases not matched to a gene: 14. Germline CDR1 SGHRS, CDR2 YFSETQ. CDR3 loop: CASSVLLEGQEDGYTF. CDR3 DNA: TGCGCCAGCAGCGTTTTGCTCGAGGGACAGGAGGATGGCTACACCTTC.

The rearrangement uses TRBV7-2 and TRBJ2-3; 7 bases line up with TRBD2. The CDR3 loop spans 16 amino acids. CDR1 and CDR2 (germline): SGHTA, FQGNSA. The ends lost 2 bases at V and 2 bases at J; junction bases unmatched: 7. This CDR3 is CASSLSSQRDTDTQYF. The CDR3 DNA reads as TGTGCCAGCAGCTTAAGCTCCCAGCGGGACACAGATACGCAGTATTTT.

This clone was seen a few times. V usage is TRBV7-3 and J usage is TRBJ2-2; possible D gene TRBD2, 6 bases. Germline CDR1 reads SGHTA; CDR2 reads FQGTGA. V lost 2 bases to trimming and J lost 6 bases, with 7 bases between them. The CDR3 sequence is 13 residues long. DNA for the CDR3: TGTGCCAGCAGCTTACGACTAGCCGGGGAGCTGTTTTTT. This gives the protein CASSLRLAGELFF.

The chain joins TRBV18 to TRBJ1-5; 8 bases fit TRBD1. The CDR3 is made up of 14 amino acids. Germline loops: CDR1 KGHSH, CDR2 LQKENI. After removal of 5 bases from V and 2 bases from J, the junction contained 2 bases not matched to a gene. The CDR3 loop is CASSDRGGNQPQHF. CDR3 nucleotides: TGTGCCAGCTCAGACAGGGGTGGCAATCAGCCCCAGCATTTT.

The CDR3 reads CASSYSLSEKLFF. The CDR3 DNA reads TGTGCCAGCAGTTACTCGCTGAGTGAAAAACTGTTTTTT. The rearrangement joins TRBV6-5 to TRBJ1-4; unclear D gene. Germline CDR1 and CDR2: MNHEY and SVGAGI. Trimming took off 0 bases at V and 7 bases at J, with 6 bases between the two ends. The CDR3 spans 13 residues.

The chain combines TRBV5-1 with TRBJ1-2; no firm D call. CDR3 length equals 13 residues. Germline lookup yields CDR1 SGHRS and CDR2 YFSETQ. Deletions cut 0 bases from V and 6 bases from J, with 9 bases between. The DNA of the CDR3 is TGCGCCAGCAGCTTGGCGGGGAATAATGGCTACACCTTC. It specifies CASSLAGNNGYTF.

V is TRBV6-5 and J is TRBJ2-1, with TRBD1 matching over 10 bases. CDR1 is MNHEY and CDR2 is SVGAGI in the germline V gene. The CDR3 covers 15 residues. With 5 bases clipped from V and 9 bases from J, the junction kept 10 bases outside the gene matches. The CDR3 DNA follows: TGTGCCAGCAGTAGCAGGGACAGGGGTCTTTCTGAGCAGTTCTTC. Translated: CASSSRDRGLSEQFF.

This clone appeared a single time. This chain links TRBV5-4 with TRBJ2-5, with D maybe TRBD1 (5 bases). The CDR3 contains 16 residues. Trimming shortened V by 4 bases and J by 1 base, and 17 bases separated the two germline ends. CDR1 and CDR2 from the germline V gene are SGHNT and YYREEE (reference sequence). In nucleotides, the CDR3 is TGTGCCAGCAGCCAGCAGGCAGGGATATCCCAAGAGACCCAGTACTTC. Translating it yields CASSQQAGISQETQYF.

The chain recombines TRBV19 with TRBJ2-5; 11 bases are a match to TRBD1. From germline, CDR1 is LNHDA and CDR2 SQIVND (reference sequence). The CDR3 contains 15 residues. V gave up 0 bases and J gave up 7 bases; unmatched junction bases: 4. CDR3 protein: CASSIDQGTGGTQYF. The CDR3 DNA sequence: TGTGCCAGTAGTATAGATCAAGGGACAGGGGGGACCCAGTACTTC.

This clone was recorded only once. The rearrangement joins TRBV5-1 to TRBJ1-4; 7 bases match TRBD1. CDR1 and CDR2 from the germline V gene are SGHRS and YFSETQ. The J segment lost 5 bases and the V segment lost 0 bases, leaving 7 bases of the junction unmatched. The CDR3 runs 16 residues. The CDR3 DNA reads TGCGCCAGCAGCTTGGAACTGACAGGGCTGAATGAAAAACTGTTTTTT. This encodes CASSLELTGLNEKLFF. Full variable domain (rest looked up from reference TRBV5-1 and TRBJ1-4): KAGVTQTPRYLIKTRGQQVTLSCSPISGHRSVSWYQQTPGQGLQFLFEYFSETQRNKGNFPGRFSGRQFSNSRSEMNVSTLELGDSALYLCASSLELTGLNEKLFFGSGTQLSVL.

The chain couples TRBV30 to TRBJ2-7; 9 bases align to TRBD2. The CDR3 runs to 15 residues. Germline V gives CDR1 GTSNPN, CDR2 SVGIG (reference sequence). The junction had 10 bases not matched to a gene; V was cut back by 1 base and J by 6 bases. CDR3 bases: TGTGCCTGGAGTGGCGATAGCGGGAGAATCTTCGAGCAGTACTTC. This encodes CAWSGDSGRIFEQYF.

V is TRBV28 and J is TRBJ2-7; no reliable D call. The germline V and J ends were trimmed by 2 bases and 7 bases, with 6 bases remaining between them. The CDR3 contains 11 residues. CDR1 and CDR2 from the germline V gene are MDHEN and SYDVKM. DNA for the CDR3: TGTGCCAGCAGTTTAATCAGTGAGCAGTACTTC. The encoded protein is CASSLISEQYF. Full variable domain (missing parts from reference TRBV28 and TRBJ2-7): DVKVTQSSRYLVKRTGEKVFLECVQDMDHENMFWYRQDPGLGLRLIYFSYDVKMKEKGDIPEGYSVSREKKERFSLILESASTNQTSMYLCASSLISEQYFGPGTRLTVT.

V is TRBV28 and J is TRBJ2-7; 8 nucleotides agree with TRBD1. J gave up 3 bases and V 10 bases, and 11 bases lay outside the gene matches. The CDR3 sequence is 14 residues long. Germline V lookup: CDR1 MDHEN, CDR2 SYDVKM. The CDR3 spells CATLTGTGIYEQYF. CDR3 DNA sequence: TGTGCCACCCTTACCGGGACAGGAATCTACGAGCAGTACTTC. The entire variable domain, with the rest obtained from reference TRBV28 and TRBJ2-7, is as follows: DVKVTQSSRYLVKRTGEKVFLECVQDMDHENMFWYRQDPGLGLRLIYFSYDVKMKEKGDIPEGYSVSREKKERFSLILESASTNQTSMYLCATLTGTGIYEQYFGPGTRLTVT.

The chain links TRBV27 to TRBJ2-1, with D unclear. The CDR3 contains 13 residues. Germline V gene data show CDR1 as MNHEY and CDR2 as SMNVEV (reference sequence). V shed 4 bases and J shed 7 bases, with 11 bases lying between them. The CDR3 region is CASSSLTLNEQFF. In nucleotides, the CDR3 is TGTGCCAGCAGTTCCTTGACTCTTAATGAGCAGTTCTTC.

The J gene is TRBJ1-4, the V gene TRBV9; the D is unclear. CDR3 length: 17 amino acids. The germline V gene encodes CDR1 SGDLS and CDR2 YYNGEE. V was clipped by 0 bases and J by 4 bases, with 16 bases between them. The CDR3 sequence: CASSVVESSTFNEKLFF. CDR3 nucleotides: TGTGCCAGCAGCGTAGTCGAGAGCTCCACTTTTAATGAAAAACTGTTTTTT.

In regard to this clone: One end of the junction does not line up with germline, which may come from a read error. The genes are TRBV7-7 and TRBJ2-7; weak D call: TRBD2 (6 bases). CDR3 length: 13 amino acids. CDR1 is SSHAT, CDR2 FNYEAQ, per germline (reference sequence). CDR3 nucleotides: TGTGCTAGCAGCCCCGACGGGGGAATGGAGCAGTACTTC. Residues: CASSPDGGMEQYF.

The genes are TRBV6-5 and TRBJ1-1, with D possibly matching TRBD1 (5 bases). The CDR3 is 14 amino acids. Trimming stripped 5 bases from V and 4 bases from J, with 14 bases between. Germline CDR1 MNHEY, CDR2 SVGAGI. Here the CDR3 reads CASSPGWSSTEAFF. CDR3 nucleotide sequence: TGTGCCAGCAGTCCAGGGTGGTCGAGCACTGAAGCTTTCTTT.

The chain carries TRBV27 and TRBJ2-3, with D maybe TRBD2 (6 bases). The V gene lost 3 bases and the J gene lost 2 bases, with 18 bases spanning the gap. The germline CDR1 and CDR2 sequences are MNHEY and SMNVEV (reference sequence). The CDR3 has 17 residues. CDR3: CASSFSTPGLSTDTQYF. The DNA of the CDR3 is TGTGCCAGCAGTTTCAGCACCCCGGGACTTTCCACAGATACGCAGTATTTT.

The chain couples TRBV30 to TRBJ2-5; D gene ambiguous. In germline, CDR1 is GTSNPN, CDR2 SVGIG (reference sequence). CDR3 length: 15 amino acids. Trimming shortened V by 0 bases and J by 5 bases, and 16 bases separated the two germline ends. The CDR3 bases are TGTGCCTGGAGTGTTGGCCCAGGTCTTTTTGAGACCCAGTACTTC. Translation: CAWSVGPGLFETQYF.

V usage is TRBV4-3 and J usage is TRBJ2-3; TRBD2 matches at 9 bases. The V and J ends lost 0 bases and 4 bases, in that order; junction bases with no gene match: 11. The CDR3 has 18 amino acids. In germline, CDR1 is LGHNA, CDR2 YSLEER. CDR3 in DNA: TGCGCCAGCAGCCAAGATAGTAGCGGGAGTTCTTATGCAGATACGCAGTATTTT. This encodes CASSQDSSGSSYADTQYF.

The V and J genes are TRBV7-9 and TRBJ2-1, with TRBD1 identical over 8 bases. CDR1 SEHNR and CDR2 FQNEAQ come from the germline V gene (reference sequence). This CDR3 has 15 residues. The ends lost 4 bases at V and 3 bases at J; junction bases unmatched: 5. Here the CDR3 DNA reads TGTGCCAGCAGCTCCGGACAGGGCAACTACAATGAGCAGTTCTTC. It codes for CASSSGQGNYNEQFF. The whole variable domain, filled in from reference TRBV7-9 and TRBJ2-1, reads DTGVSQNPRHKITKRGQNVTFRCDPISEHNRLYWYRQTLGQGPEFLTYFQNEAQLEKSRLLSDRFSAERPKGSFSTLEIQRTEQGDSAMYLCASSSGQGNYNEQFFGPGTRLTVL.

The chain has TRBV18 and TRBJ1-1; D not certain. The germline gives CDR1 KGHSH, CDR2 LQKENI. The CDR3 sequence is 13 residues long. V was cut by 2 bases and J by 1 base, with 5 bases left in between. The CDR3 nucleotides are TGTGCCAGCTCACCAGAACAGAACACTGAAGCTTTCTTT. Its protein is CASSPEQNTEAFF.

This chain uses TRBV5-4 with TRBJ1-4; no firm D call. The germline CDR1 and CDR2 sequences are SGHNT and YYREEE (reference sequence). The CDR3 length is 12 residues. Between the trimmed V and J ends, which lost 0 bases and 12 bases, there was a span of 9 bases. CDR3 coding DNA: TGTGCCAGCAGCTTGGAACGGGAGGAACTGTTTTTT. As protein: CASSLEREELFF.

In DNA, the CDR3 is TGTGCCAGCAGTGAGTGGGAGGCTGGGGCCAACGTCCTGACTTTC. Translation gives CASSEWEAGANVLTF. The V and J genes are TRBV2 and TRBJ2-6, with D maybe TRBD2 (6 bases). V dropped 3 bases and J dropped 2 bases, with 8 bases sitting between them. CDR1 and CDR2 (germline): SNHLY, FYNNEI. This CDR3 has 15 amino acids.

The chain joins TRBV29-1 to TRBJ2-1, with TRBD2 identical over 10 bases. The trim removed 7 bases at V and 7 bases at J, leaving 10 bases unmatched. This CDR3 has 14 residues. CDR1 is SQVTM, CDR2 ANQGSEA, per germline. CDR3 bases: TGCAGCGCTCTAGCTAGCGGGAGACATAATGAGCAGTTCTTC. Its translation: CSALASGRHNEQFF.

The genes are TRBV29-1 and TRBJ2-2; tentative D call: TRBD1 (5 bases). CDR1 is SQVTM and CDR2 is ANQGSEA in the germline V gene. The ends were cut back, 4 bases at V and 7 bases at J, with 10 bases in the middle. The CDR3 contains 12 residues. CDR3 bases: TGCAGCGTTGGGGGAACAGGCGGGGAGCTGTTTTTT. Translation: CSVGGTGGELFF.

The chain has TRBV7-9 and TRBJ1-1, with no clear D. The germline V and J ends were trimmed by 0 bases and 7 bases, with 12 bases remaining between them. This CDR3 comprises 14 residues. CDR1 is SEHNR and CDR2 is FQNEAQ in the germline V gene (reference sequence). The CDR3 coding sequence is TGTGCCAGCAGCTTAGCGGGCAGTCTTCTTGAAGCTTTCTTT. This sequence encodes CASSLAGSLLEAFF.

In this sample, this clone turned up a few times. The chain joins TRBV7-6 to TRBJ2-5; 9 positions match TRBD2. The CDR3 runs to 14 residues. Trimming removed 5 bases from V and 6 bases from J; junction bases left unmatched: 7. Germline V gene sequence: CDR1 SGHVS, CDR2 FNYEAQ. Here the CDR3 DNA reads TGTGCCAGCAGCCCGAGTAGCGGGAGCCAGACCCAGTACTTC. Protein sequence: CASSPSSGSQTQYF.

This sequence joins TRBV5-1 and TRBJ1-5; 9 nucleotides line up with TRBD1. J was trimmed by 4 bases and V by 5 bases; bases with no gene match: 10. Germline assignment: CDR1 SGHRS and CDR2 YFSETQ. The CDR3 totals 16 residues. Written as DNA, the CDR3 is TGCGCCAGCAGTATGGGGACAGGGAAGGAGAATCAGCCCCAGCATTTT. Translated, it gives CASSMGTGKENQPQHF.

The chain uses TRBV19 and TRBJ2-5, with 9 bases aligning to TRBD1. The end of the DNA is better explained by TRBJ2-7, so the J call may be wrong. CDR3 length: 14 amino acids. The germline V gene encodes CDR1 LNHDA and CDR2 SQIVND (reference sequence). CDR3 amino acids: CASSIGTGPYEQYF. CDR3 coding DNA: TGTGCCAGTAGTATTGGGACAGGGCCCTACGAGCAGTACTTC.

Only one count was recorded for this clone. CDR3 amino acids: CASSPNPPRTGGSTDTQYF. CDR3 sequence (DNA): TGTGCCAGCAGCCCCAACCCCCCGAGGACAGGGGGTAGCACAGATACGCAGTATTTT. V and J are TRBV7-6 and TRBJ2-3, with 10 nucleotides matching TRBD1. This CDR3 contains 19 residues. Germline lookup yields CDR1 SGHVS and CDR2 FNYEAQ. V was pared by 5 bases and J by 0 bases, with 14 bases of the junction left unmatched.